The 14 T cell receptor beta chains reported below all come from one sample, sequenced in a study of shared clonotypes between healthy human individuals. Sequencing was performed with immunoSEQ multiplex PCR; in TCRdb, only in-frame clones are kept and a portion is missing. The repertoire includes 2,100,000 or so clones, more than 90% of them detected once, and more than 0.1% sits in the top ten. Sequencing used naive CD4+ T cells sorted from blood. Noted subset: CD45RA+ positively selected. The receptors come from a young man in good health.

CDR3 protein: CASRITSTDTQYF. The CDR3 nucleotides are TGTGCCAGCAGAATCACTAGCACAGATACGCAGTATTTT. V is TRBV6-5 and J is TRBJ2-3; D gene ambiguous. CDR3 length: 13 amino acids. The V gene lost 6 bases and the J gene lost 0 bases, with 7 bases spanning the gap. Germline V CDR1 and CDR2: MNHEY, SVGAGI.

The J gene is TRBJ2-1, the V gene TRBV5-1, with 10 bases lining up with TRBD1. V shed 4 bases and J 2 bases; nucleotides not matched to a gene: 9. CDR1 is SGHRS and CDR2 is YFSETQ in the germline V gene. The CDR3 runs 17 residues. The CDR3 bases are TGCGCCAGCAGCGCCATTACCGGGACAGGGGCCTACAATGAGCAGTTCTTC. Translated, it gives CASSAITGTGAYNEQFF. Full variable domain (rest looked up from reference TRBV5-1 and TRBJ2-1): KAGVTQTPRYLIKTRGQQVTLSCSPISGHRSVSWYQQTPGQGLQFLFEYFSETQRNKGNFPGRFSGRQFSNSRSEMNVSTLELGDSALYLCASSAITGTGAYNEQFFGPGTRLTVL.

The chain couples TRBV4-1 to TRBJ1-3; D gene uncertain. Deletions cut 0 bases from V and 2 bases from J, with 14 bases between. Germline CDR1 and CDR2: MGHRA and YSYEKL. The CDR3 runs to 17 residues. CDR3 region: CASSQDGSRNTGNTIYF. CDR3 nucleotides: TGCGCCAGCAGCCAAGACGGATCGAGAAACACTGGAAACACCATATATTTT.

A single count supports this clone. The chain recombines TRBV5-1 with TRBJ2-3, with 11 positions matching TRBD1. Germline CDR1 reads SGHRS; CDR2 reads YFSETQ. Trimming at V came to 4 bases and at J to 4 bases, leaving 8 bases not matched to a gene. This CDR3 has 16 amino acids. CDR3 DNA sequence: TGCGCCAGCAGCCCGCAGGGACAGGGGGGTGCAGATACGCAGTATTTT. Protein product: CASSPQGQGGADTQYF.

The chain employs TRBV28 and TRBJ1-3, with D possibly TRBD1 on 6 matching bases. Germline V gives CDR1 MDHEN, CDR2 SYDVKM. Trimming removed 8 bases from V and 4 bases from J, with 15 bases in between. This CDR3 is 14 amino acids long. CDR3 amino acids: CASLEGGGGNTIYF. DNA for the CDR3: TGTGCCAGCCTCGAGGGGGGCGGCGGAAACACCATATATTTT.

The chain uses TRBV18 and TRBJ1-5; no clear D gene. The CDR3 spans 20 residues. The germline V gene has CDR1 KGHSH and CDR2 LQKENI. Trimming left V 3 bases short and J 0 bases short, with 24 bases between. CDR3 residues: CASSPQSRQFIVNSNQPQHF. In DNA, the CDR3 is TGTGCCAGCTCACCCCAATCCCGACAATTTATTGTCAATAGCAATCAGCCCCAGCATTTT.

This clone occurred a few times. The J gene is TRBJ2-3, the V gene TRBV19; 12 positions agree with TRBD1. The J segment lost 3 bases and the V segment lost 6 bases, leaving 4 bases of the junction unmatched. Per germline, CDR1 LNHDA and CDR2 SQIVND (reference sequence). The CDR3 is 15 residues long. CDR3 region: CASRGQGAQTDTQYF. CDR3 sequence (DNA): TGTGCCAGTAGGGGACAGGGGGCGCAAACAGATACGCAGTATTTT. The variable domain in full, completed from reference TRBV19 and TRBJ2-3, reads DGGITQSPKYLFRKEGQNVTLSCEQNLNHDAMYWYRQDPGQGLRLIYYSQIVNDFQKGDIAEGYSVSREKKESFPLTVTSAQKNPTAFYLCASRGQGAQTDTQYFGPGTRLTVL.

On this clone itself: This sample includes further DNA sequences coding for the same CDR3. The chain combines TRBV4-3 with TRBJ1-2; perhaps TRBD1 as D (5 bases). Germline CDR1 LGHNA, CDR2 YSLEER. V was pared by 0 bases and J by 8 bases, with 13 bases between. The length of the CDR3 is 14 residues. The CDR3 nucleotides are TGCGCCAGCAGCCAAGATCTAGGGCAGGGCGGCTACACCTTC. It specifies CASSQDLGQGGYTF.

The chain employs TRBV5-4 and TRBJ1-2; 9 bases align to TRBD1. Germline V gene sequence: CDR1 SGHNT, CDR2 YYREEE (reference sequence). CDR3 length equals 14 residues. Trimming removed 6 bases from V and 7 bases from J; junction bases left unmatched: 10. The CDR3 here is CASTLTDRGSGYTF. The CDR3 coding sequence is TGTGCCAGCACTCTGACCGACAGGGGGAGTGGCTACACCTTC.

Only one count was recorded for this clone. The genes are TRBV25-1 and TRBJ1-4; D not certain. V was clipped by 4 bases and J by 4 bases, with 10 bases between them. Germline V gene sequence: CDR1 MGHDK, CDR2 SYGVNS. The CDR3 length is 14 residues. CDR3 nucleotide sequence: TGTGCCAGCAGTGCGGTCACCCGTAATGAAAAACTGTTTTTT. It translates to CASSAVTRNEKLFF.

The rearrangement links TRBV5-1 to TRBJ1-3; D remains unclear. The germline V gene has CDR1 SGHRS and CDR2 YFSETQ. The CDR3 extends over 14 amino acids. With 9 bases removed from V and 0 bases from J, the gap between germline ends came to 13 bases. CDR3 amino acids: CATSDGYSGNTIYF. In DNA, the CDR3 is TGCGCCACCTCGGACGGCTACTCTGGAAACACCATATATTTT. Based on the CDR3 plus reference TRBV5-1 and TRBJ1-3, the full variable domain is KAGVTQTPRYLIKTRGQQVTLSCSPISGHRSVSWYQQTPGQGLQFLFEYFSETQRNKGNFPGRFSGRQFSNSRSEMNVSTLELGDSALYLCATSDGYSGNTIYFGEGSWLTVV.

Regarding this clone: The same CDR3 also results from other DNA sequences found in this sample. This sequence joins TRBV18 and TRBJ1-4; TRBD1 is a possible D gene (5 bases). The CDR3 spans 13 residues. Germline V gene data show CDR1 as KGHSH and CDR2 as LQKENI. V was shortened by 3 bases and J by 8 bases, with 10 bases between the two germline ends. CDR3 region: CASSPGRAEKLFF. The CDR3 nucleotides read TGTGCCAGCTCACCGGGCAGGGCGGAAAAACTGTTTTTT.

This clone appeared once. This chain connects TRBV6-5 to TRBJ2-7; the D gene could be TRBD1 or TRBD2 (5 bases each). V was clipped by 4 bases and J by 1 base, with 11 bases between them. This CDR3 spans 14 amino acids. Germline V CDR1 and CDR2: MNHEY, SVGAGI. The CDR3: CASSLDGASYEQYF. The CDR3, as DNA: TGTGCCAGCAGTTTGGACGGGGCGTCCTACGAGCAGTACTTC.

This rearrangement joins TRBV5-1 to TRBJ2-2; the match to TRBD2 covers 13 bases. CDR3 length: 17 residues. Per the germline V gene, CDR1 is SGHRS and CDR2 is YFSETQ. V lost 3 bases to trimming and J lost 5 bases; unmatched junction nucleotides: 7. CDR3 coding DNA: TGCGCCAGCAGCTCGGTGGGACTAGCGGGAAATACCGGGGAGCTGTTTTTT. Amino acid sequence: CASSSVGLAGNTGELFF.